This TCR beta chain was sequenced for a study of blood T cells in healthy people across ages. V shed 3 bases, J shed 1 base, and the junction held 12 bases outside the gene matches. This CDR3 has 18 residues. CDR1 KGHSH and CDR2 LQKENI come from the germline V gene. A second 7 to 11 cycle PCR used barcoded and J-beta primers. MiXCR was run by TCRdb on the 5' RACE reads, yielding one entry per CDR3 protein. The sample consists of approximately 1.5 million distinct CDR3 sequences, about 31% of them appearing once. Sequencing was performed on blood. The chain combines TRBV18 with TRBJ2-3, with 8 bases aligning to TRBD1. The source is a woman in her 30s in good health. Here the CDR3 reads CASSPRQGRTGGTDTQYF. CDR3 DNA: TGTGCCAGCTCACCTCGACAGGGGCGGACGGGCGGCACAGATACGCAGTATTTT.